The table lists the clone carrying this T cell receptor (beta chain) with a few counts. Its specificity is unknown. The sample comes from a study of vaccination effects on CD4 cells after COVID-19. The culture ran for around ten days before CD4+ T cells were isolated. Of the BNT162b2 and mRNA-1273 vaccines, participants received two doses of one or the other. Clones were read by immunoSEQ multiplex PCR, and TCRdb kept only the in-frame ones, dropping some. The sample includes fewer than 60,000 clones, around four fifths of them seen just once. The specimen comprised CD4+ T cells from PBMCs cultured without peptide, sampled after COVID-19 vaccination. This TCR was recovered from a human donor who received a COVID-19 vaccine.

CDR3 nucleotides: TGTGCCAGCAGCTTAGCGGATGGGACAGGGAGTCAGCCCCAGCATTTT. Its protein is CASSLADGTGSQPQHF. The chain is built from TRBV7-9 and TRBJ1-5, with TRBD1 matching over 9 bases. Per germline, CDR1 SEHNR and CDR2 FQNEAQ (reference sequence). Unmatched junction bases numbered 6, after V lost 0 bases and J lost 6 bases. This CDR3 comprises 16 residues.